One sample yielded the 3 T cell receptor beta chains listed below, sequenced in a study of T cell responses to AZD1222 COVID-19 vaccine. Measured with immunoSEQ multiplex PCR; TCRdb has only the in-frame clones, and not every one. The table has 73,000 or so clones, roughly 80% seen once. This specimen consisted of peripheral blood, obtained 28 days after the second AZD1222 dose. The receptor source for this set is an adult who received the AZD1222 COVID-19 vaccine.

This clone was observed once. The V and J genes are TRBV4-3 and TRBJ1-1; D unresolved. Trimming shortened V by 0 bases and J by 4 bases, and 12 bases separated the two germline ends. The length of the CDR3 is 15 residues. In germline, CDR1 is LGHNA, CDR2 YSLEER. The CDR3 DNA sequence: TGCGCCAGCAGCCAAGATAGGTGGTCCGGCACTGAAGCTTTCTTT. Its protein is CASSQDRWSGTEAFF.

The chain employs TRBV10-3 and TRBJ1-2; the match to TRBD1 covers 9 bases. The V gene end was trimmed by 6 bases and the J gene end by 8 bases; junction bases not matched to a gene: 10. This CDR3 contains 14 residues. Germline V lookup: CDR1 ENHRY, CDR2 SYGVKD. CDR3 nucleotide sequence: TGTGCCATCAGACCCTCACAGGGGGCGGAAGGCTACACCTTC. Translated, it gives CAIRPSQGAEGYTF.

The CDR3 DNA reads as TGCGCCAGCAGCGACCCACTAGCTAGCTCCTACAATGAGCAGTTCTTC. It yields the protein CASSDPLASSYNEQFF. The chain is built from TRBV5-1 and TRBJ2-1; weak D call: TRBD2 (6 bases). Trimming cost V 4 bases and J 0 bases, with 14 bases left between them. The CDR3 sequence is 16 residues long. The germline gives CDR1 SGHRS, CDR2 YFSETQ.